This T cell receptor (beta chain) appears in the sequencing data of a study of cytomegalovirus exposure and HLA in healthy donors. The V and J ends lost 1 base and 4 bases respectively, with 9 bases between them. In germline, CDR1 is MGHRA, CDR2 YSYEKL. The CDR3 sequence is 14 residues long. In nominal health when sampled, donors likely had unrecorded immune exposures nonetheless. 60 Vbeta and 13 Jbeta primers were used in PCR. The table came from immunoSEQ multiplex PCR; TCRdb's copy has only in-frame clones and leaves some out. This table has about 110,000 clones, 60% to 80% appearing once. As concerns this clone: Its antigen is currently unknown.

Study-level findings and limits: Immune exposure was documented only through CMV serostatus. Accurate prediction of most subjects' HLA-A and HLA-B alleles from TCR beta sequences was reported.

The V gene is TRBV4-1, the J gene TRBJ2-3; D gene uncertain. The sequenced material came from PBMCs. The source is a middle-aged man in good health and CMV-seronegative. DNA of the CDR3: TGCGCCAGCAGCCAAGTATCGAGATCAGATACGCAGTATTTT. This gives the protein CASSQVSRSDTQYF.